Following are 2 T cell receptor beta chains from one sample sequenced in a study of blood T cell repertoires in COVID-19. Profiled with immunoSEQ multiplex PCR; TCRdb holds only in-frame clones, not every one. The sample gives some 140,000 clones, approximately 83% of which show up once; around 32% is in the top ten. Input material: peripheral blood. The receptors stem from a woman aged 55-70 years with acute or convalescent COVID-19.

The chain links TRBV18 to TRBJ2-7; a weak D match, TRBD2 (5 bases). Germline lookup yields CDR1 KGHSH and CDR2 LQKENI. The CDR3 consists of 13 residues. V shed 4 bases and J shed 2 bases, with 9 bases lying between them. CDR3 amino acids: CASSLEAPYEQYF. The CDR3, as DNA: TGTGCCAGCTCACTGGAGGCGCCCTACGAGCAGTACTTC.

The rearrangement uses TRBV27 and TRBJ1-4; TRBD1 aligns across 7 bases. This CDR3 region has 14 residues. Germline loops: CDR1 MNHEY, CDR2 SMNVEV (reference sequence). The trim removed 6 bases at V and 10 bases at J, leaving 11 bases unmatched. The CDR3 sequence is CASRLTGSTGKLFF. CDR3 nucleotides: TGTGCCAGCAGGCTGACAGGGTCCACAGGAAAACTGTTTTTT.